Here is one T cell receptor beta chain with its context. Its recognized antigen is unknown. Nothing much larger sits one base from this clone, and base qualities are not available. The sample belongs to a study of cytomegalovirus exposure and HLA in healthy donors listed by TCRdb under 2017. Concerning the study at large: According to an earlier analysis of a few hundred of the donors, roughly 180 million T cells yielded over 90 million unique TCR beta sequences and 276 Gb of sequence data. Approximately 300 gigabases of sequencing data and tens of millions of unique TCR sequences were included in an early release covering over 600 HLA-typed donors. The genetic ancestry cluster associated with self-reported Caucasian donors included roughly 84% of the approximately 430 genotyped donors. The study was designed to test whether signatures of past pathogen exposure could be identified by cataloging public T cell receptors. Using immunosequencing, the study profiled T cell repertoires from approximately 700 subjects and related those repertoires to cytomegalovirus serostatus. Along with the roughly 670-subject first cohort, a separate validation cohort of over a hundred different subjects was used. The study combined high-throughput TCR immunosequencing, statistical association of individual TCRs with disease status, and machine learning to predict cytomegalovirus infection status. A later analysis re-examined previously published TCR beta repertoires from 600 to 700 donors and added high-resolution HLA genotyping to investigate patterns of TCR occurrence. Rather than drawing on any new phenotypic data, the later analysis identified candidate immune exposures from TCR beta sequences and the way those sequences occurred across donors. An earlier analysis of roughly 580 of the donors used high-throughput TCR beta sequencing to judge whether each TCR beta V gene segment behaved as functional or pseudogenic. Donor age, sex, ethnicity and CMV serostatus were compiled together with the repertoire data. In a later genetic analysis, genome-wide SNP genotypes for about 65% of the 666 donors were used, and that subset was treated as a discovery cohort. All discovery cohort repertoires had been generated on a single sequencing platform. Both class I and class II loci were covered by HLA typing, at four-digit resolution. The number of typed donors differed by locus: roughly 620-640 for A, B, C, DRB1 and DQB1; approximately 530 for DQA1; over 600 for DPA1; and some 470 for DPB1. Roughly five DR-DQ haplotypes were handled as single units for association and clustering, since linkage in the cohort was strong. Across roughly 420 genotyped donors of the cohort, an average of about 240,000 unique TCR beta nucleotide sequences per donor were sequenced, and roughly 17% of those sequences were non-productive.

Between the V and J ends, shortened by 1 base and 0 bases respectively, the junction contains 10 bases. From cysteine to phenylalanine, the CDR3 is 16 amino acids long. Left in the record is the CDR3 DNA by itself, 48 bases read in frame from the first base. Taken from the germline V gene, the CDR1 and CDR2 loops are MGHRA and YSYEKL. Overall results and qualifications from the work: A later genetic analysis reported fewer N-insertions in productive TCRs among donors in an Asian-associated ancestry cluster than the approximately 670-donor mean. In a later analysis, several top co-occurrence clusters were reported to appear linked to parvovirus B19, influenza, CMV and Epstein-Barr virus. According to a later analysis, most CMV-associated TCR beta chains appeared to be HLA-restricted, and the HLA associations seemed to be driven largely by CMV exposure. In a later analysis, HLA-associated TCR beta chains were found to be more clonally expanded and to have lower generation probabilities than equally common non-associated chains. Most TCR sequences were observed very rarely across donors, whereas some public TCRs were present in many individuals. When HLA alleles, especially DR and DQ, strongly co-occurred, TCR associations were difficult to assign to individual alleles. Linkage disequilibrium might explain the correlated functional status among segregating V segments, but an unknown experimental factor could not be excluded. The earlier analysis of some 540 of the donors excluded roughly 17 rarely observed V segments, including chromosome 9 orphons, because counts were too low. This cohort had only TCR beta chains sequenced, and the lack of alpha or paired-chain data limited which features could be detected. Immune exposure information for the cohort was limited to CMV serostatus. Because some donors lacked HLA typing at each locus, the association tests relied only on the typed subset. In an earlier analysis of 587 of the donors, most TCR beta V segments appeared in productive rearrangements about 87% or about 30% of the time, broadly matching IMGT annotations. In both the original and validation cohorts, the classifier was reported to diagnose cytomegalovirus status with high specificity and sensitivity. It was suggested by the authors that the approach could potentially be generalized to other disease states and immunological phenotypes. Sequencing depth was assumed to be roughly uniform across donors in the presence/absence analyses, though that assumption may not hold. The study listed approximately 150 TCR beta chains as associated with cytomegalovirus. A further reported finding was that TCR beta sequences accurately predicted the HLA-A and HLA-B alleles for most subjects in the first cohort. Three of the identified cytomegalovirus-associated TCR beta chains were confirmed in vitro to be specific for cytomegalovirus antigens. In a later genetic analysis, a missense DCLRE1C variant was associated with V-gene and J-gene trimming of TCR beta chains, and the association was replicated in an independent cohort. A cluster of highly shared sequence variants was judged likely to be a technical artifact of the sequencing pipeline. A later analysis associated about 17,000 TCR beta sequences with specific HLA alleles at a false discovery rate of 0.05. Because the 87-base-pair reads could not distinguish some IMGT-functional V segments, including TRBV6-2 and TRBV6-3, those segments were excluded. A later analysis found that TCR association rates varied across HLA loci, with DRB1 alleles showing the most associated TCRs and HLA-C alleles the fewest.

The method was the immunoSEQ multiplex PCR assay. A mixture of 60 forward primers for TCR Vbeta segments and 13 reverse primers for TCR Jbeta segments was used in the multiplex PCR. The CDR3 region of rearranged TCR beta genes was amplified from genomic DNA by a multiplex PCR assay. The Illumina HiSeq System was used to sequence the amplified TCR beta libraries as 87-base-pair reads. The original methods were these. A later analysis counted tens of millions of unique TCR beta chains across the 640 or so repertoires, and around 12 million of these chains were shared by at least two donors. Raw reads were error-corrected and collapsed into unique sequences with a nearest-neighbor algorithm that merged closely related sequences to remove PCR and sequencing errors. CDR3 sequences were aligned to IMGT reference sequences to assign V, D and J gene segments. For a sequence to be retained, a match of at least six nucleotides to both a V gene segment and a J gene segment was required. Rearrangements were called productive when the CDR3 lacked stop codons and stayed in frame with V and J; all others were non-productive. CDR3 was defined according to IMGT convention as the region running from the second conserved V-encoded cysteine to the conserved J-encoded phenylalanine. The earlier analysis of a few hundred of the donors excluded any sequence lacking an unambiguous match to a single V gene segment. In an earlier analysis of 587 of the donors, a V segment was called functional when productive rearrangements were above 56.7%, and segregating when the standard deviation between donors exceeded 5%. A statistical classification framework was built for diagnosing cytomegalovirus status from the catalog of TCR beta chain sequences. In a later analysis, V and J genes were assigned by comparing TCR nucleotide sequences against IMGT/GENE-DB human TR gene sequences. The TCRdist pipeline was used in a later analysis to assign CDR3 sequences and most-parsimonious VDJ recombination scenarios. A later analysis defined each TCR beta chain by its CDR3 amino acid sequence plus V-gene family, and excluded reads lacking a unique V-gene family. To address suspected cross-contamination and a sequencing artifact, a later analysis removed roughly 580 highly shared, low-generation-probability nucleotide sequences. For each public chain, a later analysis derived a clonal expansion index from normalized ranks of inferred template counts within each repertoire. In a later analysis, generation probabilities were computed with a VDJ recombination model fitted to out-of-frame rearrangements, and the resulting probabilities were checked against IGoR. Hypergeometric tests were used in a later analysis to score TCR-TCR, TCR-HLA and TCR-CMV co-occurrence, with a repertoire-size bias correction applied to the TCR pairs. In a later analysis, false discovery rates were estimated by permuting HLA or CMV assignments 20 times. In a later analysis, co-occurring TCRs were grouped with DBSCAN, and TCRdist sequence similarity was added when clustering was performed within HLA-allele-positive subsets. Co-occurrence clustering excluded repertoires with fewer than 30,000 or more than 120,000 public chains, plus five with anomalous nucleotide sharing. This immuneACCESS table, as held by TCRdb, lists in-frame sequences with V and J called but not all clones. Of the missing ones, under half trace to an unresolved V gene in checked studies; the others have no known cause. The DNA gave D and trimming, while V, J and clone size come from that table. The sample has fewer than 150,000 clones on record, about four fifths of them singletons. The ten biggest clones cover about 2.2% of the sample.

In total, 600 or so healthy bone marrow donors made up the cohort. At the time of sampling, every cohort member was nominally healthy, though immune exposures that went unrecorded were likely present. The donor tested CMV seronegative and was one of the 352 seronegative cohort members. A peripheral blood sample was collected from each donor, and TCR beta sequencing was performed on peripheral blood mononuclear cells. Genomic DNA extraction from the blood cell samples was performed with the Qiagen DNeasy Blood Extraction Kit. This sequence was found in a man under 40 in good health and CMV-seronegative. The chain links TRBV4-1 with TRBJ1-3, and possibly TRBD1, on 5 matching bases. Material for sequencing was PBMCs. The CDR3 is CASSQVPQGSGNTIYF. Read as DNA, the sequence is TGCGCCAGCAGCCAAGTCCCGCAGGGCTCTGGAAACACCATATATTTT.